The T cell receptor beta chain described here comes from a study of shared clonotypes between healthy human individuals. Some clones are missing from TCRdb's copy, which holds only in-frame ones; the method was immunoSEQ multiplex PCR. The table includes 900,000 to 1,200,000 clones, around 78% detected once. This CDR3 spans 15 amino acids. Germline loops: CDR1 SGHTA, CDR2 FQGNSA. Deletions cut 2 bases from V and 8 bases from J, with 16 bases between. This clone came up once. J is TRBJ2-1 and V is TRBV7-2; weak D call: TRBD2 (6 bases). Sequenced sample: memory CD4+ T cells from PBMCs. Indicated subset: CD45RA-negative fraction. This clonotype was sampled from a young man in good health. Some clones in this sample may be carry-over from other donors' samples. The CDR3 bases are TGTGCCAGCAGCTTATACGGGGGTGGGGTGTATGAGCAGTTCTTC. This sequence encodes CASSLYGGGVYEQFF.